This TCR beta chain came from a study of PD-L1 blockade in urothelial cancer. A single count supports this clone. Germline CDR1 and CDR2: SGHTA and FQGNSA. The CDR3 has 13 amino acids. Clones were read by immunoSEQ multiplex PCR, and TCRdb kept only the in-frame ones, dropping some. The sample yields around 82,000 clones, roughly 84% seen once. Regarding time point: pretreatment peripheral blood. Specimen: PBMCs, collected around atezolizumab (anti-PD-L1) treatment. V is TRBV7-2 and J is TRBJ2-3; tentatively, D is TRBD2 (6 bases). The TCR originated in a man aged 55 to 70 with urothelial cancer. The CDR3 region is CATGGAGMNTQYF. CDR3 coding DNA: TGTGCTACGGGCGGGGCGGGCATGAATACGCAGTATTTT.